This T cell receptor (beta chain) is from a study of type 1 regulatory T cells. Study background: An in vitro protocol generated T-allo10, a Tr1-enriched, alloantigen-specific CD4 T cell product.

The V end lost 5 bases, the J end lost 3 bases, and 10 bases lay between the germline ends. Looked up from germline, CDR1 is DFQATT and CDR2 is SNEGSKA (reference sequence). This CDR3 spans 12 amino acids. TCRdb re-derived calls from the reads in MiXCR, one entry per CDR3 protein. The data show about 97,000 distinct CDR3 sequences, roughly 30% seen once. The chain has TRBV20-1 and TRBJ1-1; no reliable D call. The sample comprised CD4+ T cells, either the whole sample or a sorted fraction (not recorded which). The sequence derives from a human donor in good health. The chain's CDR3 is CSAPQPDTEAFF. As DNA, the CDR3 is TGCAGTGCTCCCCAGCCGGACACTGAAGCTTTCTTT.